One and the same sample provided the 21 T cell receptor beta chains below, sequenced in a study of molecular identifiers for immune sequencing clone quantification. TCRdb reanalysed the PCR reads using MiXCR and keeps one entry per CDR3 protein. The sample includes about 640,000 distinct CDR3 sequences, roughly 21% of them seen just once. The sequenced sample was naive CD8+ T cells from blood, with Jurkat cell RNA spiked in. Described subset: FACS-sorted CD8+CD4-CCR7+CD45RA+ naive T cells. These receptors originate from a human donor in good health. Some libraries in this study had Jurkat cell RNA spiked in.

This clonotype was counted at least ten times. The chain recombines TRBV2 with TRBJ2-3, with 8 bases that match TRBD2. Germline values: CDR1 SNHLY, CDR2 FYNNEI. This CDR3 spans 14 amino acids. J was trimmed by 6 bases and V by 1 base; bases with no gene match: 3. Written as DNA, the CDR3 is TGTGCCAGCAGTGAAGGACTAGCGATGGATACGCAGTATTTT. Its translation is CASSEGLAMDTQYF.

About this clonotype: Just one base apart from a much larger clone, this may be a read error. V is TRBV5-6 and J is TRBJ1-1; TRBD1 might be the D (5 bases). This CDR3 contains 16 residues. Germline assignment: CDR1 SGHDT and CDR2 YYEEEE. The CDR3 DNA reads TGTGCCGGCAGCTTTTATGGGCAGGGTGTGAAGGCTGAAGCTTTCTTT. Translating it yields CAGSFYGQGVKAEAFF.

The sample holds many counts of this clonotype. This sequence joins TRBV27 and TRBJ2-3; D remains ambiguous. The CDR3 has 16 residues. Germline values: CDR1 MNHEY, CDR2 SMNVEV (reference sequence). Deletions cut 5 bases from V and 2 bases from J, with 17 bases between. The CDR3 spells CASSPPPLGYTDTQYF. The CDR3 DNA reads as TGTGCCAGCAGTCCCCCTCCATTGGGGTACACAGATACGCAGTATTTT.

This clonotype was recorded at least ten times. The rearrangement uses TRBV9 and TRBJ1-1; 9 bases match TRBD1. Germline CDR1 SGDLS, CDR2 YYNGEE. The J segment lost 14 bases and the V segment lost 0 bases, leaving 5 bases of the junction unmatched. The CDR3 is 12 amino acids. CDR3 sequence (DNA): TGTGCCAGCAGCGTAGGGGGACAGGGCGTATTCTTT. This codes for CASSVGGQGVFF.

About this clonotype itself: Since a much larger clone is just one base distant, this may be a read error. The chain employs TRBV7-2 and TRBJ2-1; TRBD2 agrees at 13 bases. Germline V gives CDR1 SGHTA, CDR2 FQGNSA. This CDR3 has 15 amino acids. The CDR3 nucleotides read TGTGTCAGCAGCTCCGGACTAGCGGGGGTGGACGAGCAGTTCTTC. Translating it yields CVSSSGLAGVDEQFF.

In its sample, this clonotype was seen many times. J is TRBJ1-1 and V is TRBV12-3 or TRBV12-4; possibly TRBD1 for D (5 bases). This CDR3 has 15 amino acids. V lost 6 bases and J lost 1, with 15 bases in between. The CDR3 loop is CASSGSGGWNTEAFF. For the CDR3, the DNA is TGTGCCAGCAGCGGTTCGGGGGGATGGAACACTGAAGCTTTCTTT.

This chain uses TRBV7-9 with TRBJ2-6; maybe TRBD2 (5 bases). The CDR3 is 18 residues long. CDR1 and CDR2 from the germline V gene are SEHNR and FQNEAQ (reference sequence). Trimming removed 1 base from V and 4 bases from J, with 17 bases in between. The CDR3 spells CASSLGVAWALGANVLTF. CDR3 sequence (DNA): TGTGCCAGCAGCTTAGGGGTAGCGTGGGCTCTGGGGGCCAACGTCCTGACTTTC.

This clonotype was recorded many times. The rearrangement uses TRBV12-3 or TRBV12-4 and TRBJ2-2; D remains unclear. There are 13 residues in the CDR3. V lost 2 bases, J lost 6 bases, and 7 bases lay in between. CDR3 in amino acids: CASSLSTAGELFF. The CDR3 bases are TGTGCCAGCAGTTTAAGTACGGCCGGGGAGCTGTTTTTT.

This clonotype appeared a few times. The chain couples TRBV9 to TRBJ2-7, with D tentatively TRBD2 (5 bases). The CDR3 sequence is 15 residues long. CDR1 and CDR2 (germline): SGDLS, YYNGEE. Trimming took off 4 bases at V and 3 bases at J, with 17 bases between the two ends. CDR3 in DNA: TGTGCCAGCAGCCCCACCCTCGGACGGGGCTACGAGCAGTACTTC. Amino acid sequence: CASSPTLGRGYEQYF.

This clonotype was seen many times. This chain connects TRBV4-3 to TRBJ1-2, with D possibly being TRBD1 (5 bases). Germline V gives CDR1 LGHNA, CDR2 YSLEER. The CDR3 consists of 14 residues. The germline V and J ends were trimmed by 1 base and 3 bases, with 9 bases remaining between them. The CDR3 sequence is CASSQGRADYGYTF. The DNA for the CDR3 is TGCGCCAGCAGCCAAGGCAGGGCTGACTATGGCTACACCTTC.

The sample holds many counts of this clonotype. V usage is TRBV5-6 and J usage is TRBJ2-3; 11 positions match TRBD2. Trimming took 5 bases from V and 5 from J; bases not matched to a gene: 7. The germline CDR1 and CDR2 sequences are SGHDT and YYEEEE. CDR3 length: 15 amino acids. The chain's CDR3 is CASSFSGGAEDTQYF. The CDR3 DNA sequence: TGTGCCAGCAGTTTTAGCGGGGGGGCGGAAGATACGCAGTATTTT. Based on the CDR3 plus reference TRBV5-6 and TRBJ2-3, the full variable domain is DAGVTQSPTHLIKTRGQQVTLRCSPKSGHDTVSWYQQALGQGPQFIFQYYEEEERQRGNFPDRFSGHQFPNYSSELNVNALLLGDSALYLCASSFSGGAEDTQYFGPGTRLTVL.

This clonotype has at least ten counts. The chain carries TRBV7-9 and TRBJ2-7, with 7 bases fitting TRBD1. The germline CDR1 and CDR2 sequences are SEHNR and FQNEAQ (reference sequence). J lost 4 bases, V lost 5 bases, and 11 bases had no gene match. The CDR3 length is 15 residues. CDR3: CASSALTGQPYEQYF. The DNA of the CDR3 is TGTGCCAGCAGCGCGCTGACGGGACAGCCTTACGAGCAGTACTTC.

This clonotype was counted ten times or more. The chain is built from TRBV20-1 and TRBJ2-7; D is unclear. Germline CDR1 is DFQATT and CDR2 is SNEGSKA (reference sequence). The CDR3 is 15 residues long. The V end was cut by 0 bases, the J end by 1 base, with 13 bases between. The CDR3: CSAREVTQTSYEQYF. CDR3 nucleotides: TGCAGTGCTAGAGAAGTCACTCAGACTTCCTACGAGCAGTACTTC.

Comments on this clonotype: The junction and the germline gene differ at one end; a read error may be behind it. The J gene is TRBJ1-1, the V gene TRBV11-2; unclear D gene. Germline CDR1 is SGHAT and CDR2 is FQNNGV. CDR3 length equals 15 residues. This chain's CDR3 is CAGSLPHLRGTEAFF. In nucleotides, the CDR3 is TGTGCCGGCAGCTTACCACACCTCCGGGGAACTGAAGCTTTCTTT.

This clonotype has ten or more counts. The CDR3, as DNA: TGTGCCAGCAGCTTAGCCGGGGTTGACTACGAGCAGTACTTC. This sequence encodes CASSLAGVDYEQYF. The chain carries TRBV7-6 and TRBJ2-7; possible D gene TRBD2, 5 bases. Trimming took 0 bases from V and 3 from J, leaving 9 bases between them. The CDR3 covers 14 residues. Germline CDR1 and CDR2: SGHVS and FNYEAQ.

This clonotype came up many times. The CDR3 reads CSARDRALGDSSTDTQYF. The DNA for the CDR3 is TGCAGTGCTAGAGATAGGGCCCTGGGCGATTCTAGCACAGATACGCAGTATTTT. This rearrangement joins TRBV20-1 to TRBJ2-3, with D hard to call. Germline V gene sequence: CDR1 DFQATT, CDR2 SNEGSKA (reference sequence). The CDR3 has 18 amino acids. The V end was cut by 0 bases, the J end by 0 bases, with 19 bases between.

This clonotype has a single count. CDR3 sequence (DNA): TGTGCCAGCAGTGCTAGCGGGGCGGCAAGTCACAATGAGCAGTTCTTC. This translates into CASSASGAASHNEQFF. The V gene is TRBV12-3 or TRBV12-4, the J gene TRBJ2-1; TRBD2 matches at 9 bases. The CDR3 has 16 residues. V lost 5 bases to trimming and J lost 5 bases; unmatched junction nucleotides: 10.

This clonotype was counted ten times or more. The chain couples TRBV27 to TRBJ1-6; 8 bases are shared with TRBD1. This CDR3 comprises 16 residues. J was trimmed by 9 bases and V by 4 bases; bases with no gene match: 11. CDR1 MNHEY and CDR2 SMNVEV come from the germline V gene (reference sequence). The CDR3 nucleotides read TGTGCCAGCAGTTATATTGGGGTGCAGGGGGCTTCACCCCTCCACTTT. Amino acid sequence: CASSYIGVQGASPLHF.

The gene calls are TRBV6-5 and TRBJ2-1, with 10 bases fitting TRBD2. V trimming: 8 bases; J trimming: 10 bases; junction bases outside the gene matches: 8. The CDR3 sequence is 13 residues long. Germline CDR1 is MNHEY and CDR2 is SVGAGI. The CDR3 DNA is TGTGCCAGCGCGAAGCGGGGGGGTAGGGAGCAGTTCTTC. Encoded protein: CASAKRGGREQFF.

At least ten counts were recorded for this clonotype. The rearrangement joins TRBV18 to TRBJ2-7; D unresolved. This CDR3 region has 15 residues. Looked up from germline, CDR1 is KGHSH and CDR2 is LQKENI. Trimming stripped 4 bases from V and 1 base from J, with 14 bases between. In DNA, the CDR3 is TGTGCCAGCTCACTCCCCCAAACAGCATCCTACGAGCAGTACTTC. Protein sequence: CASSLPQTASYEQYF.

This clonotype was recorded a few times. The chain carries TRBV6-2 or TRBV6-3 and TRBJ2-2; D is ambiguous. CDR1 and CDR2 (germline): MNHEY, SVGEGT. V was pared by 6 bases and J by 9 bases, with 11 bases between. This CDR3 contains 12 residues. CDR3 bases: TGTGCCAGCAGACAACGGGTCCGGGAGCTGTTTTTT. Translation gives CASRQRVRELFF.